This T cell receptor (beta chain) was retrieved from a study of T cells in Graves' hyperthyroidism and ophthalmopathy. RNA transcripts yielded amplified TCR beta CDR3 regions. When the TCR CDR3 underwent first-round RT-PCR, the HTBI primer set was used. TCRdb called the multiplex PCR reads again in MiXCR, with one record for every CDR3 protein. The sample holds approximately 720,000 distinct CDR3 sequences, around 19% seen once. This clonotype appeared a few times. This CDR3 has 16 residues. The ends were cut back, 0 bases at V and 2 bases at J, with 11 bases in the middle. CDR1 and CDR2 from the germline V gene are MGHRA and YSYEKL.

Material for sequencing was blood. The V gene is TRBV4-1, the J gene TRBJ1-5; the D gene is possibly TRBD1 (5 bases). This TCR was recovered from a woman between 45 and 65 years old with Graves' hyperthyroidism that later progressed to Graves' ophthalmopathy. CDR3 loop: CASSQDTGRGNQPQHF. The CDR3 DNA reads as TGCGCCAGCAGCCAAGATACAGGACGGGGCAATCAGCCCCAGCATTTT.